Below are 6 T cell receptor beta chains sequenced from a single sample in a study of T cells in Graves' hyperthyroidism and ophthalmopathy. Amplified regions were TCR beta CDR3 sequences from RNA transcripts. Initially, a first-round RT-PCR of the TCR CDR3 employed the HTBI primer set. TCRdb reanalysed the multiplex PCR reads using MiXCR and keeps one entry per CDR3 protein. The sample includes 350,000 or so distinct CDR3 sequences, roughly 18% of them seen just once. Material for sequencing was blood. The receptors originated from a middle-aged woman with Graves' ophthalmopathy.

This clonotype was found many times. V is TRBV6-5 and J is TRBJ2-1, with 8 bases aligning to TRBD2. Germline CDR1 reads MNHEY; CDR2 reads SVGAGI. The V gene end was trimmed by 2 bases and the J gene end by 8 bases; junction bases not matched to a gene: 17. This CDR3 has 18 amino acids. The CDR3 DNA reads TGTGCCAGCAGTTACGGGGGACTTACTAGCGGAGCCCAGGATGAGCAGTTCTTC. Protein: CASSYGGLTSGAQDEQFF.

This clonotype was observed a few times. The chain uses TRBV18 and TRBJ2-7; TRBD1 is a possible D gene (5 bases). This CDR3 is 13 amino acids long. Trimming cost V 8 bases and J 3 bases, with 14 bases left between them. Germline V gene sequence: CDR1 KGHSH, CDR2 LQKENI. CDR3 in amino acids: CASAFQGGYEQYF. Written as DNA, the CDR3 is TGTGCCAGCGCATTTCAGGGCGGCTACGAGCAGTACTTC.

This clonotype was counted at least ten times. The CDR3 protein is CASSWGGREQYF. In DNA, the CDR3 is TGTGCCAGCAGCTGGGGGGGTCGCGAGCAGTACTTC. The J gene is TRBJ2-7, the V gene TRBV7-8; 7 bases match TRBD2. Germline trimming cut 4 bases from V and 6 bases from J; bases unmatched to any gene: 3. Germline CDR1 SGHVS, CDR2 FQNEAQ. This CDR3 has 12 amino acids.

This clonotype was recorded many times. V and J are TRBV7-8 and TRBJ2-7; TRBD1 aligns across 7 bases. V trimming: 3 bases; J trimming: 4 bases; junction bases outside the gene matches: 21. The CDR3 loop spans 19 amino acids. CDR1 is SGHVS, CDR2 FQNEAQ, per germline. CDR3 sequence reads: CASSFITSSTTGFIYEQYF. CDR3 DNA sequence: TGTGCCAGCAGCTTCATCACTTCCAGCACGACAGGGTTTATTTACGAGCAGTACTTC.

This clonotype was recorded many times. This chain connects TRBV19 to TRBJ1-1; tentatively, D is TRBD1 (5 bases). Germline values: CDR1 LNHDA, CDR2 SQIVND (reference sequence). This CDR3 comprises 15 residues. V lost 6 bases and J 0 bases, leaving 14 bases between the germline ends. CDR3 in amino acids: CASSPRGAMNTEAFF. The CDR3 DNA is TGTGCCAGTAGCCCACGAGGGGCCATGAACACTGAAGCTTTCTTT.

This clonotype was detected ten times or more. The chain links TRBV4-3 to TRBJ2-2, with a weak D call TRBD2 (6 bases). The CDR3 loop spans 15 amino acids. The germline V and J ends were trimmed by 0 bases and 7 bases, with 12 bases remaining between them. Germline V gene sequence: CDR1 LGHNA, CDR2 YSLEER. CDR3 nucleotide sequence: TGCGCCAGCAGCCAAGAAGGACGGGGAGGCGGGGAGCTGTTTTTT. It codes for CASSQEGRGGGELFF.